The rows below give T cell receptor beta chains drawn from one sample of a study of regulatory and conventional T cells in RAG deficiency. Profiling relied on immunoSEQ multiplex PCR, and the TCRdb table lists in-frame clones only, not all of them. The repertoire consists of 20,000 to 25,000 clones, with around 97% occurring once and the leading ten covering around 1.2%. These records were also assigned to another study, of regulatory T cells.

Sequenced material: CD25- CD4+ T cells sorted from blood. The receptors stem from a human donor in good health. Each CDR3 is given with its conserved first and last residue. Each record gives: D gene, clone size, J gene, V gene, CDR3 protein, CDR3 DNA. A D gene is named only where the DNA matches it firmly. The size entry is marked missing in some rows and otherwise reads once, few, many or a size class.

TRBD1 | NA | TRBJ1-3 | TRBV5-1 | CASSSDRASSGNTIYF | TGCGCCAGCAGCTCGGACAGGGCGAGCTCTGGAAACACCATATATTTT
NA | NA | TRBJ1-2 | TRBV5-4 | CASSLGNTGIFSGYTF | TGTGCCAGCAGCTTGGGGAATACAGGGATCTTCTCTGGCTACACCTTC
TRBD1 | NA | TRBJ1-3 | TRBV9 | CASSVGTGGASGNTIYF | TGTGCCAGCAGCGTAGGTACAGGGGGGGCATCTGGAAACACCATATATTTT
NA | NA | TRBJ2-2 | TRBV19 | CASTTPSRGSHAGELFF | TGTGCCAGTACCACCCCGTCCCGGGGGAGCCACGCCGGGGAGCTGTTTTTT
NA | NA | TRBJ2-1 | TRBV9 | CASSVNYNEQFF | TGTGCCAGCAGTGTTAACTACAATGAGCAGTTCTTC
NA | NA | TRBJ2-7 | TRBV10-3 | CAISGLVEHEQYF | TGTGCCATCAGTGGGCTGGTCGAACACGAGCAGTACTTC
NA | NA | TRBJ1-2 | TRBV28 | CASSRNPNNTF | TGTGCCAGCAGCAGGAATCCGAATAACACCTTC
NA | NA | TRBJ2-5 | TRBV7-2 | CASSPTADYLYQETQYF | TGTGCCAGCAGCCCTACTGCGGACTATTTGTACCAAGAGACCCAGTACTTC
NA | NA | TRBJ1-1 | TRBV18 | CASSPNSMRGGSTEAFF | TGTGCCAGCTCACCAAATAGCATGAGGGGAGGAAGCACTGAAGCTTTCTTT
TRBD1 | NA | TRBJ1-3 | TRBV29-1 | CSVAPARGPGNTIYF | TGCAGCGTTGCCCCCGCCAGGGGGCCTGGAAACACCATATATTTT
TRBD1 | NA | TRBJ1-1 | TRBV18 | CASSTMTGRLSGSEAFF | TGTGCCAGCTCAACGATGACAGGGAGGTTATCTGGTTCTGAAGCTTTCTTT
TRBD2 | NA | TRBJ2-5 | TRBV5-7 | CASSLHTSGGTGTQYF | TGTGCCAGCAGCTTGCATACTAGCGGGGGGACGGGGACCCAGTACTTC
NA | NA | TRBJ1-5 | TRBV7-9 | CASSSDWAQPQHF | TGTGCCAGCAGCTCTGATTGGGCTCAGCCCCAGCATTTT
NA | few | TRBJ1-1 | TRBV2 | CASSEQGLGTEAFF | TGTGCCAGCAGTGAACAGGGGTTGGGCACTGAAGCTTTCTTT
NA | NA | TRBJ2-5 | TRBV7-6 | CASSPQTGKETQYF | TGTGCCAGCAGCCCGCAGACCGGGAAAGAGACCCAGTACTTC
NA | NA | TRBJ1-2 | TRBV4-1 | CASSQKEGGYGYTF | TGCGCCAGCAGCCAGAAGGAAGGGGGCTATGGCTACACCTTC
TRBD1 | NA | TRBJ2-2 | TRBV7-3 | CASSPDRGYRTGELFF | TGTGCCAGCAGCCCGGACAGGGGGTATCGGACCGGGGAGCTGTTTTTT